A selection of T cell receptor beta chains follows, all from one sample in a study of blood T cell repertoires in COVID-19. The method was immunoSEQ multiplex PCR; TCRdb's version includes in-frame clones alone and lacks a portion of them. The sample has approximately 110,000 clones, approximately 80% seen once. Material for sequencing was peripheral blood. The receptors were gathered from a woman aged 50 to 65 with acute or convalescent COVID-19. Each CDR3 is given with its conserved first and last residue. Each record gives: V gene, J gene, clone size, D gene, CDR3 protein, CDR3 DNA. D genes are given only for firm matches. A row's size may be missing; if present it is once, few, many or a size class.

v_call: TRBV5-1; j_call: TRBJ1-2; clone_size: -; d_call: TRBD1; cdr3_aa: CASSLEGQGGLHGYTF; cdr3_nt: TGCGCCAGCAGCTTGGAGGGACAGGGAGGTCTACATGGCTACACCTTC
v_call: TRBV6-5; j_call: TRBJ1-4; clone_size: -; d_call: -; cdr3_aa: CASSSATQGFEKLFF; cdr3_nt: TGTGCCAGCAGCTCAGCGACACAGGGTTTCGAAAAACTGTTTTTT
v_call: TRBV2; j_call: TRBJ2-2; clone_size: -; d_call: TRBD1; cdr3_aa: CASNGGQGTGELFF; cdr3_nt: TGTGCCAGCAACGGGGGACAGGGGACCGGGGAGCTGTTTTTT
v_call: TRBV21-1; j_call: TRBJ1-6; clone_size: -; d_call: -; cdr3_aa: CASSKPRDRVPGSPLHF; cdr3_nt: TGTGCCAGCAGCAAACCGCGGGACAGGGTCCCAGGGTCACCCCTCCACTTT
v_call: TRBV7-9; j_call: TRBJ1-2; clone_size: -; d_call: -; cdr3_aa: CASSSSGEGYTF; cdr3_nt: TGTGCCAGCAGCTCATCAGGGGAAGGCTACACCTTC
v_call: TRBV24-1; j_call: TRBJ2-2; clone_size: -; d_call: TRBD2; cdr3_aa: CATSRGGKVGELFF; cdr3_nt: TGTGCCACCAGTCGCGGGGGTAAGGTCGGGGAGCTGTTTTTT
v_call: TRBV11-2; j_call: TRBJ2-7; clone_size: -; d_call: TRBD2; cdr3_aa: CASSLGGGGSYEQYF; cdr3_nt: TGTGCCAGCAGCTTAGGCGGCGGGGGTTCCTACGAGCAGTACTTC
v_call: TRBV18; j_call: TRBJ1-2; clone_size: -; d_call: -; cdr3_aa: CASSPPRSALEGNTF; cdr3_nt: TGTGCCAGCTCACCACCGAGGTCTGCGCTGGAGGGGAACACCTTC
v_call: TRBV6-5; j_call: TRBJ1-1; clone_size: -; d_call: TRBD1; cdr3_aa: CASSYSMGTGGTEAFF; cdr3_nt: TGTGCCAGCAGTTACTCCATGGGGACAGGGGGCACTGAAGCTTTCTTT
v_call: TRBV4-1; j_call: TRBJ2-1; clone_size: -; d_call: -; cdr3_aa: CASSQEAPAQFF; cdr3_nt: TGCGCCAGCAGCCAAGAAGCCCCTGCGCAGTTCTTC
v_call: TRBV19; j_call: TRBJ1-1; clone_size: once; d_call: -; cdr3_aa: CASGIRGNTEAFF; cdr3_nt: TGTGCCAGCGGAATTAGGGGGAACACTGAAGCTTTCTTT
v_call: TRBV5-1; j_call: TRBJ1-2; clone_size: -; d_call: TRBD1; cdr3_aa: CASSSAGTEGLVRGYTF; cdr3_nt: TGCGCCAGCAGCTCCGCCGGGACAGAAGGACTGGTGCGTGGCTACACCTTC
v_call: TRBV2; j_call: TRBJ2-7; clone_size: -; d_call: TRBD1; cdr3_aa: CASSGQGVHEQYF; cdr3_nt: TGTGCCAGCAGTGGACAGGGGGTCCACGAGCAGTACTTC